This T cell receptor beta chain was sequenced during a study of CXCR3-negative and CXCR3-positive naive CD8 T cells. Study-level information: Each library gave roughly 1.6 +/- 0.3 million of approximately 140 million TRB reads. Study outcomes and limitations: Higher TRB CDR3 hydrophobicity marked CXCR3-positive naive cells relative to CXCR3-negative naive cells. The TRBV-TRBJ usage of naive CXCR3-negative and CXCR3-positive cells was similar, but that of memory cells differed.

As for this clonotype: As yet, its antigen is unknown.

CDR1 MDHEN and CDR2 SYDVKM come from the germline V gene. There are 14 residues in the CDR3. Those CD8+ T cells considered naive were CD45RO-CCR7+CD27+CD95-. UMI-labeled 5' RACE TRB cDNA libraries were prepared from the cells. TCRdb reworked the 5' RACE reads into one entry per CDR3 protein, no DNA. The table counts 120,000 to 150,000 distinct CDR3 sequences; about 0.27% lies in the top ten. The receptor was isolated from a human donor in good health. Some clones in this sample may be carry-over from other donors' samples. The sequenced sample was naive CXCR3+ CD8+ T cells from blood. Documented subset: CD45RO-CCR7+CD27+CD95- naive CD8+ T cells expressing CXCR3 (TNR3+). This chain links TRBV28 with TRBJ2-7; TCRdb's assignment of TRBD1 cannot be checked, as there is no DNA. The CDR3 here is CASSRGTGDYEQYF.